A selection of T cell receptor beta chains follows, all from one sample in a study of T cell repertoires in cytomegalovirus infection. Using its own MiXCR run on the reads, TCRdb lists one record per CDR3 protein. The table records nearly 650,000 distinct CDR3 sequences, 20% to 25% of them present only once. Sequenced material: CD8+ T cells from PBMCs. The origin of the receptors is a human donor in good health (CMV status not recorded). Some clones in this sample may be carry-over from other donors' samples. CDR3s include the opening cysteine and the closing phenylalanine or tryptophan. The D gene is left open where the match is weak. Rows may omit the clone size; those that give it use once, few, many or a size class.

- | TRBJ2-1 | TRBV7-9 | 16 | many | CASSILAGASYNEQFF | TGTGCCAGCAGCATATTAGCAGGGGCGTCCTACAATGAGCAGTTCTTC
- | TRBJ2-5 | TRBV7-6 | 15 | many | CASSLAPNSEETQYF | TGTGCCAGCAGCTTAGCGCCCAACAGCGAAGAGACCCAGTACTTC
- | TRBJ1-6 | TRBV6-1 | 13 | - | CASSPVPDSPLHF | TGTGCCAGCAGTCCAGTCCCTGATTCACCCCTCCACTTT
- | TRBJ1-5 | TRBV6-5 | 14 | - | CASRSGFSNQPQHF | TGTGCCAGCAGGTCGGGTTTTAGCAATCAGCCCCAGCATTTT
- | TRBJ1-2 | TRBV20-1 | 14 | - | CSARDPYFNYGYTF | TGCAGTGCTAGAGATCCATATTTTAACTATGGCTACACCTTC
- | TRBJ2-3 | TRBV14 | 15 | - | CASSTGVVSTDTQYF | TGTGCCAGCAGCACGGGGGTCGTTAGCACAGATACGCAGTATTTT
- | TRBJ2-4 | TRBV23-1 | 16 | few | CASSQSAGTSSNIQYF | TGCGCCAGCAGTCAATCGGCAGGGACCTCAAGTAACATTCAGTACTTC
- | TRBJ1-2 | TRBV6-5 | 12 | few | CASSYEGLGYTF | TGTGCCAGCAGTTACGAGGGACTGGGCTACACCTTC
TRBD1 | TRBJ2-2 | TRBV7-2 | 16 | many | CASSLPTGVSTGELFF | TGTGCCAGCAGCTTACCGACAGGGGTTAGCACCGGGGAGCTGTTTTTT
- | TRBJ2-3 | TRBV20-1 | 16 | - | CSARDGRGLATDTQYF | TGCAGTGCTAGAGATGGGCGGGGGCTAGCCACAGATACGCAGTATTTT
- | TRBJ1-1 | TRBV28 | 14 | many | CASRMDRENAEAFF | TGTGCCAGCAGGATGGACAGAGAGAACGCTGAAGCTTTCTTT
- | TRBJ2-7 | TRBV7-8 | 14 | many | CASTLGGRQYEQYF | TGTGCCAGCACTTTAGGAGGGAGACAGTACGAGCAGTACTTC
- | TRBJ1-1 | TRBV6-2/TRBV6-3 | 17 | few | CASSYSIGDGRDTEAFF | TGTGCCAGCAGTTACTCGATCGGGGACGGCCGGGACACTGAAGCTTTCTTT
TRBD1 | TRBJ2-4 | TRBV7-9 | 17 | many | CASSSSTSETGRNIQYF | TGTGCCAGCAGCAGCTCAACCTCAGAGACAGGGCGGAACATTCAGTACTTC
- | TRBJ1-2 | TRBV7-9 | 15 | few | CASSGPRMANYGYTF | TGTGCCAGCAGCGGACCACGAATGGCTAACTATGGCTACACCTTC
TRBD2 | TRBJ2-3 | TRBV27 | 16 | - | CASSTGLAGGPDTQYF | TGTGCCAGCAGTACCGGACTAGCGGGGGGGCCAGATACGCAGTATTTT
TRBD2 | TRBJ2-1 | TRBV19 | 15 | few | CASSIGLAGINEQFF | TGTGCCAGTAGTATAGGACTAGCGGGGATCAATGAGCAGTTCTTC
- | TRBJ1-2 | TRBV7-9 | 13 | - | CASSTPGNVGYTF | TGTGCCAGCAGCACGCCAGGAAATGTCGGCTACACCTTC
TRBD2 | TRBJ2-1 | TRBV7-4 | 20 | few | CASSQWTSGGHRYGYNEQFF | TGTGCCAGCAGCCAATGGACTAGCGGGGGGCACCGATACGGTTACAATGAGCAGTTCTTC
TRBD2 | TRBJ2-4 | TRBV28 | 15 | many | CASSSPAGGPDIQYF | TGTGCCAGCAGCTCCCCAGCGGGGGGGCCGGACATTCAGTACTTC
- | TRBJ2-5 | TRBV28 | 13 | - | CASSWLEQETQYF | TGTGCCAGCAGTTGGCTTGAGCAAGAGACCCAGTACTTC
TRBD1 | TRBJ2-7 | TRBV28 | 16 | many | CASTPSGTGALYEQYF | TGTGCCAGCACCCCCTCCGGGACAGGGGCCCTCTACGAGCAGTACTTC
- | TRBJ2-1 | TRBV6-5 | 14 | - | CASSYSRVRGEQFF | TGTGCCAGCAGTTACTCGAGGGTGCGGGGTGAGCAGTTCTTC
- | TRBJ1-2 | TRBV20-1 | 13 | - | CSAGQILNYGYTF | TGCAGTGCCGGACAGATTTTGAACTATGGCTACACCTTC
- | TRBJ1-5 | TRBV28 | 15 | - | CASSSPLGGEQPQHF | TGTGCCAGCAGTTCCCCCTTAGGGGGAGAACAGCCCCAGCATTTT
- | TRBJ1-2 | TRBV13 | 16 | - | CASSLGRRAFNYGYTF | TGTGCCAGCAGCCTAGGCCGACGCGCCTTTAACTATGGCTACACCTTC
TRBD1 | TRBJ1-4 | TRBV15 | 21 | - | CATRDRVEFGTGYFRNEKLFF | TGTGCCACCAGGGACAGAGTGGAATTTGGGACAGGTTACTTTCGTAATGAAAAACTGTTTTTT
TRBD1 | TRBJ1-1 | TRBV29-1 | 13 | - | CSVLGGSNTEAFF | TGCAGCGTCCTAGGGGGCTCGAACACTGAAGCTTTCTTT
- | TRBJ2-3 | TRBV28 | 14 | many | CASSLGGATDTQYF | TGTGCCAGCAGCTTAGGGGGGGCCACAGATACGCAGTATTTT
- | TRBJ1-2 | TRBV9 | 19 | - | CASSVGGRAGGRANYGYTF | TGTGCCAGCAGCGTAGGTGGACGGGCAGGAGGCAGGGCGAACTATGGCTACACCTTC
- | TRBJ1-4 | TRBV7-3 | 15 | - | CASSLSGTTNEKLFF | TGTGCCAGCAGCTTAAGCGGGACAACTAATGAAAAACTGTTTTTT
- | TRBJ2-1 | TRBV4-1 | 14 | many | CASSQVSSVNEQFF | TGCGCCAGCAGCCAAGTGTCTAGCGTTAATGAGCAGTTCTTC
TRBD2 | TRBJ2-3 | TRBV20-1 | 15 | - | CSAGGTSGGSDTQYF | TGCAGTGCTGGCGGGACTAGCGGGGGGTCAGATACGCAGTATTTT
- | TRBJ1-6 | TRBV20-1 | 15 | - | CSAPGAGVYNSPLHF | TGCAGTGCTCCGGGGGCAGGGGTCTATAATTCACCCCTCCACTTT
TRBD1 | TRBJ2-5 | TRBV5-1 | 13 | few | CASSTGQMETQYF | TGCGCCAGCAGCACGGGACAGATGGAGACCCAGTACTTC
TRBD2 | TRBJ2-7 | TRBV9 | 16 | - | CSSSDPLAGGPDEQYF | TGTTCCAGCAGTGATCCCCTAGCGGGGGGTCCCGACGAGCAGTACTTC
TRBD1 | TRBJ2-3 | TRBV27 | 17 | - | CASRGYQDRGAGDTQYF | TGTGCCAGCAGGGGTTACCAGGACAGGGGGGCTGGGGATACGCAGTATTTT
- | TRBJ2-5 | TRBV7-9 | 13 | few | CASSPEDGETQYF | TGTGCCAGCAGCCCGGAGGATGGAGAGACCCAGTACTTC
TRBD2 | TRBJ2-1 | TRBV20-1 | 16 | - | CSAILRRAGSYNEQFF | TGCAGTGCTATCCTCCGAAGAGCGGGGTCCTACAATGAGCAGTTCTTC
- | TRBJ2-5 | TRBV6-8 | 16 | - | CASSPWEGALAETQYF | TGTGCCAGCAGTCCTTGGGAGGGGGCCCTCGCAGAGACCCAGTACTTC
TRBD1 | TRBJ2-1 | TRBV15 | 19 | - | CATSRTPPIGTGSYNEQFF | TGTGCCACCAGCAGAACCCCGCCAATAGGGACAGGGTCGTACAATGAGCAGTTCTTC
- | TRBJ1-5 | TRBV5-6 | 14 | many | CASSLVHSNQPQHF | TGTGCCAGCAGCTTAGTCCATAGCAATCAGCCCCAGCATTTT
- | TRBJ2-7 | TRBV6-2/TRBV6-3 | 12 | many | CASSYGVNEQYF | TGTGCCAGCAGTTACGGGGTAAACGAGCAGTACTTC
- | TRBJ1-3 | TRBV20-1 | 14 | - | CSAQDSPSGNTIYF | TGCAGTGCACAGGACTCTCCCTCTGGAAACACCATATATTTT
TRBD2 | TRBJ2-3 | TRBV29-1 | 18 | few | CSVDPFLAGKASTDTQYF | TGCAGCGTTGACCCCTTTCTAGCGGGGAAAGCTAGCACAGATACGCAGTATTTT
- | TRBJ1-1 | TRBV29-1 | 13 | few | CSVEGRGNTEAFF | TGCAGCGTTGAAGGTCGGGGGAACACTGAAGCTTTCTTT
- | TRBJ2-1 | TRBV6-2/TRBV6-3 | 16 | - | CASSFTRGGNYNEQFF | TGTGCCAGCAGTTTCACCAGGGGAGGGAACTACAATGAGCAGTTCTTC
- | TRBJ2-5 | TRBV6-5 | 14 | - | CASSGAGGQETQYF | TGTGCCAGCAGTGGGGCCGGGGGACAAGAGACCCAGTACTTC
TRBD1 | TRBJ2-1 | TRBV10-3 | 15 | - | CAISETGGERDEQFF | TGTGCCATCAGCGAGACAGGGGGCGAGAGGGATGAGCAGTTCTTC
TRBD1 | TRBJ1-2 | TRBV7-9 | 14 | few | CASSPRTGLSGYTF | TGTGCCAGCAGCCCCAGGACAGGTCTCTCTGGCTACACCTTC
TRBD2 | TRBJ2-3 | TRBV20-1 | 14 | - | CSAGGGERADTQYF | TGCAGTGCCGGGGGGGGGGAGAGGGCAGATACGCAGTATTTT
- | TRBJ2-2 | TRBV7-3 | 15 | - | CASSLEGDYTGELFF | TGTGCCAGCAGCTTAGAAGGGGATTACACCGGGGAGCTGTTTTTT
- | TRBJ1-4 | TRBV20-1 | 18 | many | CSARDRATPQGKREKLFF | TGCAGTGCTAGAGATCGGGCCACCCCCCAGGGAAAGAGGGAAAAACTGTTTTTT
- | TRBJ2-1 | TRBV14 | 12 | - | CASSSQDSEQFF | TGTGCCAGCAGCTCCCAGGACAGCGAGCAGTTCTTC